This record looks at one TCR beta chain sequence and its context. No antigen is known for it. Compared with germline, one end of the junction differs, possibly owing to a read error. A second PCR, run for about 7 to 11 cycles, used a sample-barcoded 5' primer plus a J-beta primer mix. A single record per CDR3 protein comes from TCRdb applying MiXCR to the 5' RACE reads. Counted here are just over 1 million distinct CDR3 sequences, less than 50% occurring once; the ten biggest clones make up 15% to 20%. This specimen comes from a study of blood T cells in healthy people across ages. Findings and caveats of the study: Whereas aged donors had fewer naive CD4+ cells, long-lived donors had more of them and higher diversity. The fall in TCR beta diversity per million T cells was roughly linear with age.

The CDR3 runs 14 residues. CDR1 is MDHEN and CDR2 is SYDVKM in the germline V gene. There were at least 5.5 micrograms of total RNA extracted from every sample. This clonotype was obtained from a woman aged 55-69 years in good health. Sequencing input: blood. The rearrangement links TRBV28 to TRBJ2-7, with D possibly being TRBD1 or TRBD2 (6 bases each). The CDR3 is CAGRPQEGDYEQYF. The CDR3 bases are TGTGCCGGCAGGCCCCAGGAGGGGGACTACGAGCAGTACTTC.